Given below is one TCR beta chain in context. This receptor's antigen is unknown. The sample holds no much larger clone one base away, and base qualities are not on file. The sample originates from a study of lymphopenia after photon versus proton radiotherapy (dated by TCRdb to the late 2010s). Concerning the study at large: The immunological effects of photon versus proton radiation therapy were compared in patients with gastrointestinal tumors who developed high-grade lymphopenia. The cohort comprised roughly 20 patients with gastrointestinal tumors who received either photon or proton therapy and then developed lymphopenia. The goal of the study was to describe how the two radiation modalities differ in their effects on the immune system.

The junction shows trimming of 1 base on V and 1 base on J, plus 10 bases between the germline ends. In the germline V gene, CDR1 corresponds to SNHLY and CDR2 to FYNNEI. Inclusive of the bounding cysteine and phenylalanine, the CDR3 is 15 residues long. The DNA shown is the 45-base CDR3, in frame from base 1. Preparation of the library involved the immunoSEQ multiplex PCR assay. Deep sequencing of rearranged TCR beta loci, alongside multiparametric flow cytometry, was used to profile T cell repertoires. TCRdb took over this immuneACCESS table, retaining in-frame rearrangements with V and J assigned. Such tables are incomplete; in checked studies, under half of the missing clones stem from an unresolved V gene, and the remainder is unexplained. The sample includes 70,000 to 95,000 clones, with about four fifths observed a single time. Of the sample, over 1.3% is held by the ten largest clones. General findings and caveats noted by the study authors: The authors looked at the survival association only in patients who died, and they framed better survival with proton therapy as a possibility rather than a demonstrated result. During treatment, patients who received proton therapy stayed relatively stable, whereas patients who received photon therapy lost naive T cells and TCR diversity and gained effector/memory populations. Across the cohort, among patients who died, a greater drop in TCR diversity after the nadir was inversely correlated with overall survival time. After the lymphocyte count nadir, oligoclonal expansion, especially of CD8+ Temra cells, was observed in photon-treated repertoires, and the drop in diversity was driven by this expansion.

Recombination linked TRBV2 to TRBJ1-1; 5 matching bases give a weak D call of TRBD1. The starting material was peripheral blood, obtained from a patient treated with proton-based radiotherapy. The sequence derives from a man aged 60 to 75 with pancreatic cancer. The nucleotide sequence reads TGTGCCAGCAGTGAAGGGGGGAGAACGAACACTGAAGCTTTCTTT. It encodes CASSEGGRTNTEAFF. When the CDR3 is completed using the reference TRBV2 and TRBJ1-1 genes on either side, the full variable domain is EPEVTQTPSHQVTQMGQEVILRCVPISNHLYFYWYRQILGQKVEFLVSFYNNEISEKSEIFDDQFSVERPDGSNFTLKIRSTKLEDSAMYFCASSEGGRTNTEAFFGQGTRLTVV.